These 25 T cell receptor beta chains share one sample of origin, sequenced in a study of identical twins. TCRdb reprocessed the 5' RACE reads with MiXCR, giving one entry per CDR3 protein. Among some 600,000 distinct CDR3 sequences listed, 7.1% were seen once. The same data also went into a second study, on yellow fever vaccine responses in identical twins.

The sequenced sample was PBMCs. All receptors come from a woman younger than 35 in good health.

This clonotype was observed at least ten times. V gene TRBV9 combines with J gene TRBJ2-3; D possibly corresponds to TRBD2 (6 bases). This CDR3 is 14 amino acids long. CDR1 is SGDLS and CDR2 is YYNGEE in the germline V gene. The germline V and J ends were trimmed by 0 bases and 6 bases, with 11 bases remaining between them. The DNA of the CDR3 is TGTGCCAGCAGCGTAGCCACTAGCTGGGATACGCAGTATTTT. Amino acid sequence: CASSVATSWDTQYF.

Only a few counts were recorded for this clonotype. The rearrangement links TRBV11-2 to TRBJ2-4; D unresolved. The CDR3 has 14 residues. V dropped 5 bases and J dropped 0 bases, with 8 bases sitting between them. Germline CDR1 and CDR2: SGHAT and FQNNGV. The CDR3 nucleotides are TGTGCCAGCAGCGGGCTAGTAGCCAAAAACATTCAGTACTTC. Its translation is CASSGLVAKNIQYF. The whole variable domain, filled in from reference TRBV11-2 and TRBJ2-4, reads EAGVAQSPRYKIIEKRQSVAFWCNPISGHATLYWYQQILGQGPKLLIQFQNNGVVDDSQLPKDRFSAERLKGVDSTLKIQPAKLEDSAVYLCASSGLVAKNIQYFGAGTRLSVL.

This clonotype was observed a few times. The J gene is TRBJ1-1, the V gene TRBV6-1; D gene ambiguous. The V end lost 6 bases, the J end lost 0 bases, and 14 bases lay between the germline ends. The CDR3 contains 15 residues. CDR1 and CDR2 from the germline V gene are MNHNS and SASEGT. The CDR3 reads CASSPTLTVNTEAFF. The CDR3 DNA follows: TGTGCCAGCAGCCCGACACTTACAGTGAACACTGAAGCTTTCTTT.

This clonotype was seen a few times. This chain joins TRBV28 and TRBJ2-5, with 10 nucleotides matching TRBD1. The CDR3 is 16 residues long. Germline trimming cut 2 bases from V and 1 base from J; bases unmatched to any gene: 4. Germline V CDR1 and CDR2: MDHEN, SYDVKM. The CDR3: CASSLRTGGFQETQYF. For the CDR3, the DNA is TGTGCCAGCAGTTTAAGGACAGGGGGATTCCAAGAGACCCAGTACTTC.

Only a few counts were recorded for this clonotype. For the CDR3, the DNA is TGTGCCAGCAGCTACTCCACAGGGCTCGAGCAGTACTTC. This translates into CASSYSTGLEQYF. V gene TRBV7-9 combines with J gene TRBJ2-7; possibly TRBD1 for D (6 bases). CDR1 SEHNR and CDR2 FQNEAQ come from the germline V gene (reference sequence). The length of the CDR3 is 13 residues. V dropped 4 bases and J dropped 6 bases, with 13 bases sitting between them.

The chain has TRBV5-1 and TRBJ2-1, with a weak D call TRBD1 (5 bases). The V gene's germline CDR1 is SGHRS and CDR2 YFSETQ. There are 14 residues in the CDR3. V lost 5 bases and J lost 5, with 14 bases in between. The CDR3 is CASRAGIGDNEQFF. The CDR3 region has the DNA TGCGCCAGCAGGGCAGGGATAGGAGACAATGAGCAGTTCTTC.

The sample holds many counts of this clonotype. This rearrangement joins TRBV29-1 to TRBJ2-1; 12 bases line up with TRBD2. The junction had 9 bases not matched to a gene; V was cut back by 6 bases and J by 0 bases. CDR3 length equals 17 residues. CDR1 and CDR2 (germline): SQVTM, ANQGSEA. The CDR3 DNA follows: TGCAGCGTAAAAACTAGCGGGAGGTACAGCTCCTACAATGAGCAGTTCTTC. It encodes CSVKTSGRYSSYNEQFF.

V gene TRBV7-2 combines with J gene TRBJ2-3; D ambiguous. The CDR3 is made up of 16 amino acids. Germline V CDR1 and CDR2: SGHTA, FQGNSA. Trimming took off 1 base at V and 2 bases at J, with 13 bases between the two ends. CDR3 residues: CASSLGLARNTDTQYF. The CDR3 DNA reads TGTGCCAGCAGCTTAGGACTCGCAAGAAACACAGATACGCAGTATTTT.

At least ten counts were recorded for this clonotype. The chain uses TRBV5-1 and TRBJ2-2; D is tentatively TRBD1 or TRBD2 (5 bases each). Germline-derived CDR1 and CDR2 are SGHRS and YFSETQ. The CDR3 runs to 15 residues. Deletions cut 3 bases from V and 4 bases from J, with 13 bases between. As DNA, the CDR3 is TGCGCCAGCAGCTCCCGGGACCCGCGCACCGGGGAGCTGTTTTTT. Translated, it gives CASSSRDPRTGELFF.

This clonotype was recorded many times. The gene calls are TRBV2 and TRBJ2-1; D not resolved. CDR1 is SNHLY and CDR2 is FYNNEI in the germline V gene. The V and J ends lost 4 bases and 5 bases respectively, with 6 bases between them. The CDR3 is 12 residues long. Here the CDR3 reads CASSASDNEQFF. For the CDR3, the DNA is TGTGCCAGCAGTGCTTCGGACAATGAGCAGTTCTTC.

V gene TRBV12-3 or TRBV12-4 combines with J gene TRBJ2-5, with TRBD1 matching over 9 bases. Trimming took 5 bases from V and 3 from J; bases not matched to a gene: 7. There are 15 residues in the CDR3. The DNA for the CDR3 is TGTGCCAGCAGTCGCTCGGGACAGGGTAAAGAGACCCAGTACTTC. Residues: CASSRSGQGKETQYF.

The table lists this clonotype with a few counts. The chain uses TRBV5-5 and TRBJ2-7; D gene ambiguous. In germline, CDR1 is SGHKS, CDR2 YYEKEE (reference sequence). The CDR3 length is 16 residues. The V gene lost 4 bases and the J gene lost 0 bases, with 17 bases spanning the gap. Here the CDR3 DNA reads TGTGCCAGCAGCAACCGTAACACCCCCTCCTCCTACGAGCAGTACTTC. Amino acids: CASSNRNTPSSYEQYF. Combining the CDR3 with reference TRBV5-5 and TRBJ2-7 gives the whole variable domain DAGVTQSPTHLIKTRGQQVTLRCSPISGHKSVSWYQQVLGQGPQFIFQYYEKEERGRGNFPDRFSARQFPNYSSELNVNALLLGDSALYLCASSNRNTPSSYEQYFGPGTRLTVT.

The chain has TRBV15 and TRBJ1-1; 7 bases agree with TRBD1. Germline CDR1 and CDR2: LNHNV and YYDKDF (reference sequence). The CDR3 loop spans 16 amino acids. Losses at the gene ends were 1 base for V and 2 bases for J; bases not matched to a gene: 7. For the CDR3, the DNA is TGTGCCACCAGCAGAGGCTTTCAGGGGGGAAACACTGAAGCTTTCTTT. Translated, it gives CATSRGFQGGNTEAFF. The complete variable domain, with remaining parts taken from reference TRBV15 and TRBJ1-1, reads DAMVIQNPRYQVTQFGKPVTLSCSQTLNHNVMYWYQQKSSQAPKLLFHYYDKDFNNEADTPDNFQSRRPNTSFCFLDIRSPGLGDTAMYLCATSRGFQGGNTEAFFGQGTRLTVV.

This chain joins TRBV7-2 and TRBJ2-1; no definite D call. Trimming took off 5 bases at V and 6 bases at J, with 20 bases between the two ends. CDR1 and CDR2 (germline): SGHTA, FQGNSA. The CDR3 is 16 amino acids. This CDR3 reads CASSPRGGATANEQFF. CDR3 coding DNA: TGTGCCAGCAGCCCCCGTGGCGGCGCCACGGCCAATGAGCAGTTCTTC.

This chain connects TRBV28 to TRBJ2-5, with D perhaps TRBD1 (6 bases). Trimming took 4 bases from V and 5 from J, leaving 20 bases between them. The CDR3 totals 16 residues. Germline values: CDR1 MDHEN, CDR2 SYDVKM. The CDR3 spells CASSSINPGERETQYF. The CDR3 region has the DNA TGTGCCAGCAGTTCAATTAATCCAGGGGAACGGGAGACCCAGTACTTC.

At least ten counts were recorded for this clonotype. V usage is TRBV27 and J usage is TRBJ1-1; no reliable D call. The CDR3 has 14 residues. V was shortened by 6 bases and J by 4 bases, with 15 bases between the two germline ends. The V gene's germline CDR1 is MNHEY and CDR2 SMNVEV (reference sequence). The DNA of the CDR3 is TGTGCCAGCAGGCCCGAGGGTAGGGTCACTGAAGCTTTCTTT. Translation: CASRPEGRVTEAFF.

This sequence joins TRBV6-5 and TRBJ1-1; weak D call: TRBD1 (6 bases). The germline gives CDR1 MNHEY, CDR2 SVGAGI. Trimming stripped 3 bases from V and 1 base from J, with 15 bases between. The CDR3 is 16 residues long. CDR3 DNA: TGTGCCAGCAGTTATAGCGGCGGGACACGGAACACTGAAGCTTTCTTT. This gives the protein CASSYSGGTRNTEAFF.

This clonotype was detected only a few times. The DNA for the CDR3 is TGTGCCAGCAGTCCGGAGCGGGAGCCCGGGTGGACCCAGTACTTC. Protein sequence: CASSPEREPGWTQYF. The rearrangement joins TRBV12-3 or TRBV12-4 to TRBJ2-5; 8 bases fit TRBD2. V shed 5 bases, J shed 7 bases, and the junction held 12 bases outside the gene matches. CDR3 size: 15 residues.

V usage is TRBV29-1 and J usage is TRBJ1-5; 9 nucleotides align to TRBD1. Unmatched junction bases numbered 5, after V lost 7 bases and J lost 1 base. CDR1 is SQVTM, CDR2 ANQGSEA, per germline. The CDR3 loop spans 14 amino acids. The CDR3 is CSATGTGSNQPQHF. The DNA for the CDR3 is TGCAGCGCTACCGGGACAGGGAGCAATCAGCCCCAGCATTTT.

The rearrangement joins TRBV7-9 to TRBJ2-7; D remains ambiguous. Trimming cost V 5 bases and J 5 bases, with 10 bases left between them. In germline, CDR1 is SEHNR, CDR2 FQNEAQ (reference sequence). This CDR3 has 12 amino acids. In DNA, the CDR3 is TGTGCCAGCAGCCGTTCAGGCCACGAGCAGTACGTC. Its translation is CASSRSGHEQYV.

This clonotype was detected ten times or more. The V and J genes are TRBV5-1 and TRBJ2-6; D possibly corresponds to TRBD2 (5 bases). The length of the CDR3 is 15 residues. Per germline, CDR1 SGHRS and CDR2 YFSETQ. V was clipped by 5 bases and J by 2 bases, with 11 bases between them. CDR3 nucleotides: TGCGCCAGCAGAAGCGGAGCTCCTGGGGCCAACGTCCTGACTTTC. Its translation: CASRSGAPGANVLTF.

This clonotype was seen at least ten times. V is TRBV9 and J is TRBJ2-2; 9 nucleotides line up with TRBD1. CDR1 is SGDLS and CDR2 is YYNGEE in the germline V gene. This CDR3 has 16 residues. J was trimmed by 2 bases and V by 3 bases; bases with no gene match: 5. The CDR3 DNA is TGTGCCAGCAGCGCCAAGACAGGGGGTAACACCGGGGAGCTGTTTTTT. Translating it yields CASSAKTGGNTGELFF. Combining the CDR3 with reference TRBV9 and TRBJ2-2 gives the whole variable domain DSGVTQTPKHLITATGQRVTLRCSPRSGDLSVYWYQQSLDQGLQFLIQYYNGEERAKGNILERFSAQQFPDLHSELNLSSLELGDSALYFCASSAKTGGNTGELFFGEGSRLTVL.

This clonotype was detected ten times or more. The gene calls are TRBV5-1 and TRBJ2-5, with TRBD1 matching over 11 bases. Germline V gives CDR1 SGHRS, CDR2 YFSETQ. The V and J ends lost 0 bases and 5 bases, in that order; junction bases with no gene match: 3. This CDR3 spans 15 amino acids. CDR3 residues: CASSLGTGGFETQYF. CDR3 nucleotide sequence: TGCGCCAGCAGCTTGGGGACAGGGGGCTTCGAGACCCAGTACTTC. Complete variable domain (other parts from reference TRBV5-1 and TRBJ2-5): KAGVTQTPRYLIKTRGQQVTLSCSPISGHRSVSWYQQTPGQGLQFLFEYFSETQRNKGNFPGRFSGRQFSNSRSEMNVSTLELGDSALYLCASSLGTGGFETQYFGPGTRLLVL.

The V call is TRBV28, the J call TRBJ2-7; 12 bases are a match to TRBD1. Germline assignment: CDR1 MDHEN and CDR2 SYDVKM. The CDR3 runs 17 residues. J gave up 3 bases and V 3 bases, and 9 bases lay outside the gene matches. This chain's CDR3 is CASSLGRGQGAHYEQYV. The CDR3 DNA reads TGTGCCAGCAGTTTGGGGAGGGGACAGGGGGCTCACTACGAGCAGTACGTC.

The chain couples TRBV4-1 to TRBJ2-1; 16 bases fit TRBD2. Germline CDR1 reads MGHRA; CDR2 reads YSYEKL. This CDR3 is 18 amino acids long. Trimming took 4 bases from V and 0 from J; bases not matched to a gene: 3. The CDR3 loop reads CASSPGTSGGGSYNEQFF. CDR3 nucleotide sequence: TGCGCCAGCAGCCCAGGGACTAGCGGGGGGGGCTCCTACAATGAGCAGTTCTTC.